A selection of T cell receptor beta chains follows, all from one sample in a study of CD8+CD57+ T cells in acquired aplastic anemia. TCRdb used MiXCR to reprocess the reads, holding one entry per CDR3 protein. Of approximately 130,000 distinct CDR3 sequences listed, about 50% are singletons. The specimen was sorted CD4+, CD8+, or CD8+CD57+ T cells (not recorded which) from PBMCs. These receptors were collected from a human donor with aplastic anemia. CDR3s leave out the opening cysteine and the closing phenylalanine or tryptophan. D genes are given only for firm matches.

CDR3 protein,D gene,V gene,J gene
ASSQDRDRGRTDTQY,TRBD1,TRBV14,TRBJ2-3
ASSQDQDEQF,NA,TRBV9,NA
AISESTRGEQY,NA,TRBV10-3,TRBJ2-7
ASGPWATEAF,NA,TRBV9,TRBJ1-1
ATSEQF,NA,TRBV24-1,TRBJ2-1
SARDRRGAETQY,NA,TRBV20-1,TRBJ2-5
ATSRTATNEKLF,NA,TRBV15,TRBJ1-4
SAPSDRLNTEAF,NA,TRBV20-1,TRBJ1-1
AWTTGANYGYT,TRBD1,TRBV30,TRBJ1-2
ASSQESSSHNEKLF,NA,TRBV4-3,TRBJ1-4
ASKTEFSEKLF,NA,TRBV25-1,TRBJ1-4
SASKDPVDGTDTQY,NA,TRBV20-1,TRBJ2-3
SARDGVEAF,NA,TRBV20-1,TRBJ1-1
ANARSEAF,NA,TRBV2,TRBJ1-1
ASSSNTEAF,NA,TRBV7-9,TRBJ1-1
ASSLNGWTGTVDGGLF,TRBD1,TRBV11-1,TRBJ1-4
ASLTLNYGYT,NA,TRBV6-1,TRBJ1-2
ASTGQANSGNTIY,TRBD1,TRBV2,TRBJ1-3
ASSYIQGGAGYT,TRBD1,TRBV5-1,TRBJ1-2
SARSHRRDTRDNSPLH,NA,TRBV20-1,TRBJ1-6
ATSSTSGYKEQS,TRBD2,TRBV15,TRBJ2-1
ATSDSPRHGSYYEQY,NA,TRBV24-1,TRBJ2-7
ATSREDRFEQY,TRBD1,TRBV15,TRBJ2-7
ASSLQGRYEQY,TRBD1,TRBV7-2,TRBJ2-7
SASQGTGNQPQH,NA,TRBV20-1,TRBJ1-5
ASSFPVNTEAF,NA,TRBV7-9,TRBJ1-1
ASRGQASYGYT,TRBD1,TRBV10-2,TRBJ1-2
ASSSQAVGYEQY,NA,TRBV7-9,TRBJ2-7
ASSFGINEQF,NA,TRBV7-2,TRBJ2-1
ASSLGQRANYGYT,NA,TRBV2,TRBJ1-2
ASSLGTFQETQY,NA,TRBV7-2,TRBJ2-5
SVEDGGSNQPQH,NA,TRBV29-1,TRBJ1-5
ASSVGLGNTIY,NA,TRBV9,TRBJ1-3
ASSLSTGGYT,TRBD1,TRBV5-5,TRBJ1-2
ASSLEGGRHQGYT,NA,TRBV5-1,TRBJ1-2
ASSIASGGESWNEQF,NA,TRBV19,TRBJ2-1
ASRLAGGTYNEQF,TRBD2,TRBV12-3/TRBV12-4,TRBJ2-1
SVVETANTEAF,NA,TRBV29-1,TRBJ1-1
ASSWTRNEQF,TRBD2,TRBV7-8,TRBJ2-1
SAPVSGEEQY,NA,TRBV20-1,TRBJ2-7
ATSRGPQRGYNEQF,TRBD2,TRBV15,TRBJ2-1
ASSPRDRTNYGYT,TRBD1,TRBV2,TRBJ1-2
ASTSGGLPFSGELF,NA,TRBV28,TRBJ2-2
ASSEDRDRVQETQY,TRBD1,TRBV11-2,TRBJ2-5
ASSVGSGLTTDTQY,NA,TRBV9,TRBJ2-3
ASSLLGASGTYEQY,TRBD2,TRBV7-8,TRBJ2-7
ASRGLATSYNEQF,TRBD2,TRBV7-9,TRBJ2-1
ATSWSVAREQF,NA,TRBV24-1,TRBJ2-1
AIMWGNTIY,NA,TRBV10-3,TRBJ1-3
ASSSERTITYNEQF,NA,TRBV5-6,TRBJ2-1